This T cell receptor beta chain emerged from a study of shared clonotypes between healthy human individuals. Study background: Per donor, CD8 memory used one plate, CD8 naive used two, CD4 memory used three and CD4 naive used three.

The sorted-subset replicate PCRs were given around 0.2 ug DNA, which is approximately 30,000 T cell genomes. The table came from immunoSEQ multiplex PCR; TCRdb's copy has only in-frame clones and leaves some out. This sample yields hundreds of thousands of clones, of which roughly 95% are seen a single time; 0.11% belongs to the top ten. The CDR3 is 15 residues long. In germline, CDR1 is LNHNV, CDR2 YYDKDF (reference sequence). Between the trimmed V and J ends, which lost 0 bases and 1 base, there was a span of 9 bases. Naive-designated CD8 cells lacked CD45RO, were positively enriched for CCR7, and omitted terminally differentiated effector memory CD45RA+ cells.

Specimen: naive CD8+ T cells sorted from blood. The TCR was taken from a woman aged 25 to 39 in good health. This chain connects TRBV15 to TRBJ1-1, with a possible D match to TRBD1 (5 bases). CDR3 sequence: CATSRERQKNTEAFF. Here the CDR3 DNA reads TGTGCCACCAGCAGAGAGAGACAGAAGAACACTGAAGCTTTCTTT.